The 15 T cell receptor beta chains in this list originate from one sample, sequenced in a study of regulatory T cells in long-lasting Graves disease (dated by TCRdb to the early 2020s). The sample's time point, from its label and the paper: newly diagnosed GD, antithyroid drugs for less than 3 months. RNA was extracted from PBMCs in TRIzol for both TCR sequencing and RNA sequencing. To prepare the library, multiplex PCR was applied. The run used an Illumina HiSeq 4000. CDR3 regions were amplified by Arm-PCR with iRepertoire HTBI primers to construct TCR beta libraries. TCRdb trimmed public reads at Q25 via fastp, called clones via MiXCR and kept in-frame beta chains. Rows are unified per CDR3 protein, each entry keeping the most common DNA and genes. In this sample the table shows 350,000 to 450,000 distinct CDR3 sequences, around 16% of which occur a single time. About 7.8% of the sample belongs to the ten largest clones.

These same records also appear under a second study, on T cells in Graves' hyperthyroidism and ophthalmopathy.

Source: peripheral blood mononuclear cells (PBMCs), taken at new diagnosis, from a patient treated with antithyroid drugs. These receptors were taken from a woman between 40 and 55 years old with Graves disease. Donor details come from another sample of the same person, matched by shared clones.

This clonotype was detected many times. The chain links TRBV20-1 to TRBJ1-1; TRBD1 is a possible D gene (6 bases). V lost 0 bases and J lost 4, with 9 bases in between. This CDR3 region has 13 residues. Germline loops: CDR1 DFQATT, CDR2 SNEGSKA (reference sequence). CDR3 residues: CSARDRGPTEAFF. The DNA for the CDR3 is TGCAGTGCTAGAGATCGGGGGCCCACTGAAGCTTTCTTT.

The DNA of the CDR3 is TGTGCCAGCACCGGACAGGGTGTTAACTATGGCTACACCTTC. It specifies CASTGQGVNYGYTF. This chain links TRBV12-3 or TRBV12-4 with TRBJ1-2; 8 nucleotides align to TRBD1. V trimming: 7 bases; J trimming: 1 base; junction bases outside the gene matches: 5. This CDR3 comprises 14 residues.

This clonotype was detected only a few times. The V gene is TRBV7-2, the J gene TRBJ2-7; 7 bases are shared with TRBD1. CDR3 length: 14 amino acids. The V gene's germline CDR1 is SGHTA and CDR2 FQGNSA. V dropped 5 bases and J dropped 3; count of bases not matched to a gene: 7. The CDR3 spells CASSVRQGLYEQYF. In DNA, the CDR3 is TGTGCCAGCAGCGTAAGACAGGGCCTCTACGAGCAGTACTTC.

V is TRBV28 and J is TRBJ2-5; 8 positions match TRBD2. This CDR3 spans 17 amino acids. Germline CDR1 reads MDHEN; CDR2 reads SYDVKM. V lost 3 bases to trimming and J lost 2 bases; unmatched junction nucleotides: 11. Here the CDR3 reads CASSFPLSGSEQETQYF. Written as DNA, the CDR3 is TGTGCCAGCAGTTTCCCTCTGAGCGGGAGTGAACAAGAGACCCAGTACTTC.

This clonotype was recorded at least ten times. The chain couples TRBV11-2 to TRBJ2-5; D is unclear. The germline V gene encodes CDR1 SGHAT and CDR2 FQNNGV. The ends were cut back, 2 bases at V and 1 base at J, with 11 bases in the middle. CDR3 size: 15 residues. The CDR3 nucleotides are TGTGCCAGCAGCTTATTCCAGCTGTCCCAAGAGACCCAGTACTTC. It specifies CASSLFQLSQETQYF.

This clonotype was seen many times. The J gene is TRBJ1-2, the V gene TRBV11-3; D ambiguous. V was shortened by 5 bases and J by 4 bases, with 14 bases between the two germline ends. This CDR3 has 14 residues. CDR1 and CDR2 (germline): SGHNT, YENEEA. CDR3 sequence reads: CASSLSGPIYGYTF. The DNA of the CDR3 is TGTGCCAGCAGCCTTAGTGGACCGATCTATGGCTACACCTTC.

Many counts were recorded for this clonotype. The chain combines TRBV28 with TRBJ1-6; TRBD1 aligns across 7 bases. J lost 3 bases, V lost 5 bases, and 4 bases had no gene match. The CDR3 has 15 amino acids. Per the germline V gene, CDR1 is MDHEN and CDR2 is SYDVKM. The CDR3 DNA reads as TGTGCCAGCAGTCCCGGGACAGTCTATAATTCACCCCTCCACTTT. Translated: CASSPGTVYNSPLHF.

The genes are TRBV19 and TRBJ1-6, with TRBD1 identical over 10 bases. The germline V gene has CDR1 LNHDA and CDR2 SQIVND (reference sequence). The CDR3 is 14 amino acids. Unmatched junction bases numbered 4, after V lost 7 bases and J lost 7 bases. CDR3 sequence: CASNSGQGNSPLHF. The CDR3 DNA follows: TGTGCCAGTAACTCGGGACAGGGGAATTCACCCCTCCACTTT.

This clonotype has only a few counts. For the CDR3, the DNA is TGTGCCAGCAACCGGGGCTTTTCCTACGAGCAGTACTTC. Encoded protein: CASNRGFSYEQYF. The V call is TRBV2, the J call TRBJ2-7, with D possibly being TRBD1 or TRBD2 (5 bases each). Trimming removed 7 bases at V and 1 base at J, with 11 bases between. The CDR3 totals 13 residues. Germline V CDR1 and CDR2: SNHLY, FYNNEI.

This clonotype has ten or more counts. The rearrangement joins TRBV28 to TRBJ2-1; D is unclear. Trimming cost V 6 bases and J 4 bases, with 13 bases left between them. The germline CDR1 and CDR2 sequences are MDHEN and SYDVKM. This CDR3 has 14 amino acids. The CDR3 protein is CASSKTPSYNEQFF. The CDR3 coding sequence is TGTGCCAGCAGCAAGACCCCCTCATACAATGAGCAGTTCTTC.

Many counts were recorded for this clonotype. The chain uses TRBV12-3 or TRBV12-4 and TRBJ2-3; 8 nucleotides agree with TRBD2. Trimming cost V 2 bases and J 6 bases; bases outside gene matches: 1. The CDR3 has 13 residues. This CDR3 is CASSLLAGDTQYF. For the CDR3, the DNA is TGTGCCAGCAGTTTATTAGCGGGGGATACGCAGTATTTT.

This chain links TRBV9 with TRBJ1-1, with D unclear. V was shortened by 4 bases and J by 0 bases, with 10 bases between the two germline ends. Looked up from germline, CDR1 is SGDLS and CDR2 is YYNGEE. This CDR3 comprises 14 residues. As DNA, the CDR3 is TGTGCCAGCAGCCCAAGGCAAATGAACACTGAAGCTTTCTTT. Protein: CASSPRQMNTEAFF.

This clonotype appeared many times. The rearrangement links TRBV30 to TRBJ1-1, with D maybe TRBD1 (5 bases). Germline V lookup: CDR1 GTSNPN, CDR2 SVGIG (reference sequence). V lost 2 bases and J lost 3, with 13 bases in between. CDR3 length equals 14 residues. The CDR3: CAWSTARGYTEAFF. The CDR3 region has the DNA TGTGCCTGGAGTACCGCCCGGGGCTACACTGAAGCTTTCTTT.

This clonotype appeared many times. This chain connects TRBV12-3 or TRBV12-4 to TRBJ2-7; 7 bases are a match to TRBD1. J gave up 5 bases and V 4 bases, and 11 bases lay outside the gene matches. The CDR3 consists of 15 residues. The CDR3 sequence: CASSYRDRAGDEQYF. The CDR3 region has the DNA TGTGCCAGCAGTTACCGGGACAGAGCAGGGGACGAGCAGTACTTC.

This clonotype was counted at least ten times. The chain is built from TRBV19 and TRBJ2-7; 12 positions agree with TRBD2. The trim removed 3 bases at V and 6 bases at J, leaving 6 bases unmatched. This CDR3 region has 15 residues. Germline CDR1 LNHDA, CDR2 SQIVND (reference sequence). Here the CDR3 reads CASSMEPSGRGEQYF. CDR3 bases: TGTGCCAGTAGTATGGAGCCTAGCGGGAGGGGCGAGCAGTACTTC. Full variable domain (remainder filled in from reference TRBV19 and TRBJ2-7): DGGITQSPKYLFRKEGQNVTLSCEQNLNHDAMYWYRQDPGQGLRLIYYSQIVNDFQKGDIAEGYSVSREKKESFPLTVTSAQKNPTAFYLCASSMEPSGRGEQYFGPGTRLTVT.